The rows below give T cell receptor beta chains drawn from one sample of a study of blood T cell repertoires in COVID-19. The protocol was immunoSEQ multiplex PCR, while the TCRdb copy is restricted to in-frame clones and leaves out a portion. The sample includes tens of thousands of clones, 88% seen only once; the top ten take less than 2.5%. Input material: peripheral blood. These receptors were obtained from a human donor in a cohort sampled during active COVID-19. CDR3s include the opening cysteine and the closing phenylalanine or tryptophan. D genes are given only for firm matches. The size of a clone is reported for some rows only, either as once, few or many, or as a class for expanded clones.

>TRBJ1-2|TRBD1|TRBV6-5|.
CASSLYRDRDGYTF
TGTGCCAGCAGTCTTTATCGGGACAGGGATGGCTACACCTTC
>TRBJ2-2|TRBD1|TRBV7-9|.
CASILGRTGGNTGELFF
TGTGCCAGCATCTTGGGGAGGACAGGGGGAAACACCGGGGAGCTGTTTTTT
>TRBJ2-7|TRBD1|TRBV11-2|once
CASSVGTGNFGYEQYF
TGTGCCAGCAGCGTAGGGACAGGGAACTTTGGGTACGAGCAGTACTTC
>TRBJ2-7|.|TRBV5-8|.
CASLQGREQYF
TGTGCCAGCCTACAGGGGAGGGAGCAGTACTTC
>TRBJ2-7|TRBD2|TRBV4-3|.
CASSQAYSGRTYEQYF
TGCGCCAGCAGCCAAGCTTATAGCGGGAGAACCTACGAGCAGTACTTC
>TRBJ1-5|.|TRBV28|.
CASGLPSSNQPQHF
TGTGCCAGCGGCCTCCCTAGTAGCAATCAGCCCCAGCATTTT
>TRBJ2-5|TRBD1|TRBV3-1/TRBV3-2|.
CASSQEGTGRKETQYF
TGTGCCAGCAGCCAAGAGGGGACAGGGAGAAAAGAGACCCAGTACTTC
>TRBJ2-2|.|TRBV5-1|.
CASSSLSGSTGELFF
TGCGCCAGCAGCTCCCTGTCGGGGAGCACCGGGGAGCTGTTTTTT
>TRBJ1-2|.|TRBV6-6|.
CASSYSPGGGGYTF
TGTGCCAGCAGTTACTCCCCGGGGGGGGGAGGCTACACCTTC
>TRBJ1-1|TRBD1|TRBV5-1|.
CASSQGQGRLNTEAFF
TGCGCCAGCAGCCAGGGACAGGGCCGACTGAACACTGAAGCTTTCTTT
>TRBJ1-2|.|TRBV28|.
CASRQDANYGYTF
TGTGCCAGCAGACAGGACGCAAACTATGGCTACACCTTC
>TRBJ1-6|TRBD1|TRBV27|.
CASSRQGRNSPLHF
TGTGCCAGCAGTAGACAGGGGAGGAATTCACCCCTCCACTTT
>TRBJ1-6|TRBD1|TRBV30|.
CAWRGGTGNSPLHF
TGTGCCTGGAGGGGGGGGACAGGGAATTCACCCCTCCACTTT
>TRBJ2-2|TRBD1|TRBV28|.
CASSGTGYTGELFF
TGTGCCAGCAGCGGGACAGGGTACACCGGGGAGCTGTTTTTT
>TRBJ1-2|.|TRBV5-6|.
CASSTGQLYGYTF
TGTGCCAGCAGCACTGGACAGCTCTATGGCTACACCTTC
>TRBJ2-7|TRBD1|TRBV3-1/TRBV3-2|.
CASSKQGSEQYF
TGTGCCAGCAGCAAACAGGGGTCCGAGCAGTACTTC
>TRBJ2-6|.|TRBV5-1|.
CASSLLMGGHLSGANVLTF
TGCGCCAGCAGCTTGCTAATGGGGGGGCACCTCTCTGGGGCCAACGTCCTGACTTTC
>TRBJ1-4|TRBD1|TRBV28|.
CASSETGVNEKLFF
TGTGCCAGCAGTGAGACAGGGGTGAATGAAAAACTGTTTTTT
>TRBJ2-2|TRBD2|TRBV9|.
CASGGSGGGTGELFF
TGTGCCAGCGGCGGAAGCGGGGGTGGCACCGGGGAGCTGTTTTTT
>TRBJ2-3|.|TRBV7-9|.
CASSLGGGPDTQYF
TGTGCCAGCAGCTTAGGAGGGGGACCGGACACGCAGTATTTT
>TRBJ1-1|.|TRBV5-4|.
CASRAVMNTEAFF
TGTGCCAGCCGTGCAGTCATGAACACTGAAGCTTTCTTT
>TRBJ2-2|TRBD1|TRBV6-4|.
CASSDSEQGGPGELFF
TGTGCCAGCAGTGACTCGGAACAGGGGGGCCCCGGGGAGCTGTTTTTT
>TRBJ2-1|TRBD2|TRBV6-4|.
CASSVSPHGGGINEQFF
TGTGCCAGCAGTGTCTCCCCTCACGGGGGAGGGATCAATGAGCAGTTCTTC
>TRBJ1-5|.|TRBV15|.
CATSREHYSNQPQHF
TGTGCCACCAGCAGAGAGCACTATAGCAATCAGCCCCAGCATTTT
>TRBJ2-1|.|TRBV19|.
CASSRGGRAYNEQFF
TGTGCCAGTAGTCGTGGGGGGAGAGCCTACAATGAGCAGTTCTTC
>TRBJ1-4|.|TRBV30|.
CAWSPIGQPEKLFF
TGTGCCTGGAGTCCAATCGGACAGCCAGAAAAACTGTTTTTT
>TRBJ1-2|.|TRBV6-7|.
CASSKLPGQRQDYGYTF
TGTGCCAGCAGTAAATTACCGGGACAACGACAAGACTATGGCTACACCTTC
>TRBJ1-4|TRBD1|TRBV19|.
CASSSPRDRNEKLFF
TGTGCCAGTAGCTCCCCCCGGGACAGAAATGAAAAACTGTTTTTT
>TRBJ2-5|TRBD1|TRBV7-7|.
CASSLGTGGLRGGTQYF
TGTGCCAGCAGCTTAGGGACAGGGGGCCTTAGGGGTGGGACCCAGTACTTC
>TRBJ1-2|.|TRBV29-1|few
CSVGGVYYGYTF
TGCAGCGTGGGGGGAGTTTACTATGGCTACACCTTC
>TRBJ1-3|.|TRBV2|.
CASTPQAGLIGNTIYF
TGTGCCAGCACCCCTCAGGCAGGGTTAATTGGAAACACCATATATTTT
>TRBJ1-2|.|TRBV13|.
CASSFDFPQNRYGYTF
TGTGCCAGCAGCTTCGACTTCCCTCAGAACCGCTATGGCTACACCTTC
>TRBJ2-3|TRBD2|TRBV12-5|few
CASARKVGTSGRPIHTQYF
TGTGCTAGTGCTCGAAAAGTAGGGACTAGCGGGCGACCCATACATACGCAGTATTTT
>TRBJ2-5|.|TRBV11-2|.
CASSLDRSQDQYF
TGTGCCAGCAGCTTAGACCGATCCCAGGACCAGTACTTC
>TRBJ2-7|TRBD2|TRBV11-2|.
CASSRGGIEQYF
TGTGCCAGCAGCCGCGGGGGGATCGAGCAGTACTTC
>TRBJ1-3|.|TRBV25-1|few
CASRGSGGRPGNTIYF
TGTGCCAGCAGGGGTTCGGGGGGTCGACCTGGAAACACCATATATTTT
>TRBJ1-1|.|TRBV4-1|few
CASSQSHHARDPNTEAFF
TGCGCCAGCAGCCAATCCCACCACGCCAGGGATCCTAACACTGAAGCTTTCTTT
>TRBJ2-7|TRBD1|TRBV9|.
CASSTGQGIHEQYF
TGTGCCAGCAGCACCGGACAGGGCATCCACGAGCAGTACTTC
>TRBJ1-4|TRBD1|TRBV4-3|.
CASSQSTGGDEKLFF
TGCGCCAGCAGCCAATCGACAGGGGGCGATGAAAAACTGTTTTTT
>TRBJ2-5|.|TRBV6-1|.
CASSPPDSGGQYF
TGTGCCAGCAGCCCCCCCGATAGTGGAGGCCAGTACTTC
>TRBJ2-1|TRBD2|TRBV24-1|once
CATSLAGGSGAYNEQFF
TGTGCCACCAGTCTAGCGGGAGGTTCGGGCGCCTACAATGAGCAGTTCTTC
>TRBJ1-5|.|TRBV6-5|.
CASRWGGGNQPQHF
TGTGCCAGCAGGTGGGGCGGCGGCAATCAGCCCCAGCATTTT
>TRBJ1-5|TRBD1|TRBV28|.
CASSLSGAGGQPQHF
TGTGCCAGCAGTTTATCGGGCGCAGGGGGTCAGCCCCAGCATTTT
>TRBJ1-5|.|TRBV6-1|.
CASSEQGTGNQPQHF
TGTGCCAGCAGTGAACAGGGGACGGGCAATCAGCCCCAGCATTTT
>TRBJ2-7|.|TRBV7-9|.
CASSEGVQQYF
TGTGCCAGCAGCGAAGGGGTCCAGCAGTACTTC
>TRBJ2-7|TRBD1|TRBV6-6|.
CASSYPRTGVNEQYF
TGTGCCAGCAGTTACCCCCGGACAGGGGTAAACGAGCAGTACTTC
>TRBJ1-6|.|TRBV9|once
CASSLTGQYNSPLHF
TGTGCCAGCAGCCTTACGGGACAATACAATTCACCCCTCCACTTT
>TRBJ2-3|.|TRBV28|.
CASSLITDTQYF
TGTGCCAGCAGCCTAATTACAGATACGCAGTATTTT
>TRBJ2-1|TRBD1|TRBV10-3|.
CAISAKLQGVDMDEQFF
TGTGCCATCAGTGCTAAATTACAGGGGGTAGATATGGATGAGCAGTTCTTC
>TRBJ1-5|.|TRBV19|.
CASSIKVGAGQPQHF
TGTGCCAGTAGTATAAAAGTAGGGGCAGGGCAGCCCCAGCATTTT
>TRBJ1-4|.|TRBV27|.
CASSFGTATNEKLFF
TGTGCCAGCAGTTTTGGAACAGCAACTAATGAAAAACTGTTTTTT
>TRBJ2-3|TRBD2|TRBV6-5|.
CASSYGLAGGQDTQYF
TGTGCCAGCAGTTACGGCCTAGCGGGAGGACAAGATACGCAGTATTTT
>TRBJ2-7|TRBD1|TRBV4-1|.
CASSQGAPRGSYEQYF
TGCGCCAGCAGCCAAGGAGCCCCCAGGGGGTCCTACGAGCAGTACTTC